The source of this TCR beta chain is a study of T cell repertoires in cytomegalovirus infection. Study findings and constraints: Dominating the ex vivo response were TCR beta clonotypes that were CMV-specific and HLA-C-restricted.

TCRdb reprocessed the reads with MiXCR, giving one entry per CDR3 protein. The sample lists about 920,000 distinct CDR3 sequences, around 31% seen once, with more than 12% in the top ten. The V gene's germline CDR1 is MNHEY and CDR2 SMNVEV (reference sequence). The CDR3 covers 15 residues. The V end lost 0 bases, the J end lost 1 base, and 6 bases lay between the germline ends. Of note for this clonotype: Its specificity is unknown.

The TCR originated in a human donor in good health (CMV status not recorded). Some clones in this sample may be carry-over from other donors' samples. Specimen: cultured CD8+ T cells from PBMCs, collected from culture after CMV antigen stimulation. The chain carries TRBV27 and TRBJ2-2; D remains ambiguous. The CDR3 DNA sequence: TGTGCCAGCAGTTTATCCCGACGGAACACCGGGGAGCTGTTTTTT. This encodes CASSLSRRNTGELFF.